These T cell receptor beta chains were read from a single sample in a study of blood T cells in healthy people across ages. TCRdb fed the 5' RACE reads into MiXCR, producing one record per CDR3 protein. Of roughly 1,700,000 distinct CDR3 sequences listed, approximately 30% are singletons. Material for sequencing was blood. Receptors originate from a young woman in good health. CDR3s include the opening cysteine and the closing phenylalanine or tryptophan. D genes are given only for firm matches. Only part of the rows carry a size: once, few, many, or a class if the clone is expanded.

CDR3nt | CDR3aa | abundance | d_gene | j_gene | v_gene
TGTGCCAGCAGCACCAAAGAGACGGCAGCTTATTATGGCTACACCTTC | CASSTKETAAYYGYTF | NA | NA | TRBJ1-2 | TRBV7-9
TGTGCCAGCAGCCAAGATGGTAGCGGAGACTATCAGCCCCAGCATTTT | CASSQDGSGDYQPQHF | NA | NA | TRBJ1-5 | TRBV3-1
TGCGCCAGCACGCCATCAGGCGCGGCCTATTCCTACAATGAGCAGTTCTTC | CASTPSGAAYSYNEQFF | many | NA | TRBJ2-1 | TRBV5-1
TGTGCCAGCCAATCGACAGGGAATAACTACGGGCAGTACTTC | CASQSTGNNYGQYF | NA | TRBD1 | TRBJ2-7 | TRBV5-5
TGTGCCAGCAGCTTAATTCGATTAGGGACAGGACGTTACAATGAGCAGTTCTTC | CASSLIRLGTGRYNEQFF | NA | TRBD1 | TRBJ2-1 | TRBV7-2
TGTACCAGCAGCCAAACAGGGGGTTCCCAGCCCCAGCATTTT | CTSSQTGGSQPQHF | few | TRBD1 | TRBJ1-5 | TRBV7-3
TGTGCCAGCAGTGATGTAAGGGGCAACCAAGAGACCCAGTACTTC | CASSDVRGNQETQYF | many | NA | TRBJ2-5 | TRBV6-1
TGTGCTAGTGGTCCCCCGGGACTTTACGAGCAGTACTTC | CASGPPGLYEQYF | many | NA | TRBJ2-7 | TRBV12-5
TGTGCCAGCAGCTTCGGGGACCCACCCTACAATGAGCAGTTCTTC | CASSFGDPPYNEQFF | NA | NA | TRBJ2-1 | TRBV7-9
TGCGCCAGCAGCTTGGAGACCTGGAATGAGCAGTTCTTC | CASSLETWNEQFF | NA | NA | TRBJ2-1 | TRBV5-1
TGCAGCGCCAGACTAGCGGGGTTGGCCTACAATGAGCAGTACTTC | CSARLAGLAYNEQYF | NA | TRBD2 | TRBJ2-7 | TRBV29-1
TGTGCCAGCAGTCCGACTAGCGGGAGGGTAAATGAGCAGTTCTTC | CASSPTSGRVNEQFF | many | TRBD2 | TRBJ2-1 | TRBV12-3/TRBV12-4
TGTGCCATCAGTTCCCCGGCCGGGGGGCAAGATTCACCCCTCCACTTT | CAISSPAGGQDSPLHF | few | NA | TRBJ1-6 | TRBV10-3
TGCAGTGCTAGAGATATGTCGGTCTATGGCTACACCTTC | CSARDMSVYGYTF | many | NA | TRBJ1-2 | TRBV20-1
TGTGCCAGCAGTTACCCGCAGGGAGGGGGGGCCCAGTACTTC | CASSYPQGGGAQYF | NA | NA | TRBJ2-5 | TRBV6-5
TGTGCCAGCAGTGAAAACCATTCCGGGGGGCGATCGTACGAGCAGTACTTC | CASSENHSGGRSYEQYF | few | NA | TRBJ2-7 | TRBV2
TGTGCCAGCAGCCAAGGGTTACGGGGGCCGGACACCGGGGAGCTGTTTTTT | CASSQGLRGPDTGELFF | NA | NA | TRBJ2-2 | TRBV11-2
TGCAGCGTTAAGGGTGGGGGCACAGATACGCAGTATTTT | CSVKGGGTDTQYF | NA | NA | TRBJ2-3 | TRBV29-1
TGTGCCAGCAGGGCTAGCGGGAGTTTTGAGGAGCAGTTCTTC | CASRASGSFEEQFF | many | TRBD2 | TRBJ2-1 | TRBV6-2/TRBV6-3
TGTGCCAGCAGTTTTGGGGCTGGGGCCAACGTCCTGACTTTC | CASSFGAGANVLTF | many | NA | TRBJ2-6 | TRBV12-3/TRBV12-4
TGTGCCAGCAGCTTACTCAGAACTGGGGCCAACGTCCTGACTTTC | CASSLLRTGANVLTF | many | NA | TRBJ2-6 | TRBV7-9
TGTGCCAGCAGCCTCGGACTCTCCCGAGATGAGCAGTTCTTC | CASSLGLSRDEQFF | NA | NA | TRBJ2-1 | TRBV7-9
TGTGCCAGCACAGGACTAGCGGGAAGAACAGATACGCAGTATTTT | CASTGLAGRTDTQYF | few | TRBD2 | TRBJ2-3 | TRBV5-6
TGTGCCAGCACCCTCGAGGGTCAGGGCGCTTCACCCCTCCACTTT | CASTLEGQGASPLHF | NA | NA | TRBJ1-6 | TRBV7-9
TGTGCCAGCAGTACCAGACAGGGGGTGTCGCCCCAGCATTTT | CASSTRQGVSPQHF | few | TRBD1 | TRBJ1-5 | TRBV12-3/TRBV12-4
TGCGCCAGCGGACGGGACGGAGCTAACTATGGCTACACCTTC | CASGRDGANYGYTF | many | NA | TRBJ1-2 | TRBV5-1
TGTGCCAGCAGCCGTGGGACAGGGGGTGTCGGGGAGCTGTTTTTT | CASSRGTGGVGELFF | few | TRBD1 | TRBJ2-2 | TRBV6-5
TGTGCCATCAGGAACGGGAGAGTAGAAGAGACCCAGTACTTC | CAIRNGRVEETQYF | NA | NA | TRBJ2-5 | TRBV10-3
TGCGCCAGCAGCTTGGACCTGGACGAGAACTATGGCTACACCTTC | CASSLDLDENYGYTF | NA | NA | TRBJ1-2 | TRBV5-1
TGTGCCAGCAGTTACGAACGGGGCACAAGTCAGCCCCAGCATTTT | CASSYERGTSQPQHF | NA | NA | TRBJ1-5 | TRBV6-6
TGCAGCGTGCTACAAGGTGGGAATGAAAAACTGTTTTTT | CSVLQGGNEKLFF | many | NA | TRBJ1-4 | TRBV29-1